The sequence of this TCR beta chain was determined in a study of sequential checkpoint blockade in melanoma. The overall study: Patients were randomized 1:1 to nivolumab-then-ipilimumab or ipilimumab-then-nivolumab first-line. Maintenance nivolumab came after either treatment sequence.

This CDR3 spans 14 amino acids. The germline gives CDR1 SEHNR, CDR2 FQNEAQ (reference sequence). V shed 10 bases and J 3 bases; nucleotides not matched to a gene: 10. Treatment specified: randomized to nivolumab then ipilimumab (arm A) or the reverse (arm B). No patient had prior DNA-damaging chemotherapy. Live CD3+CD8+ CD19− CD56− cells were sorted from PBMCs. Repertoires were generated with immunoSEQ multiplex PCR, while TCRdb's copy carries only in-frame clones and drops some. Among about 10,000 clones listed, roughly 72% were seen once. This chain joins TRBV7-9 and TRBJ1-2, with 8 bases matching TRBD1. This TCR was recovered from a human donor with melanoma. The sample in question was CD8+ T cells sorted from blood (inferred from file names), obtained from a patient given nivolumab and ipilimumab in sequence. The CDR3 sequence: CATEPQGVDYGYTF. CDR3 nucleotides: TGTGCCACCGAACCACAGGGGGTAGACTATGGCTACACCTTC.